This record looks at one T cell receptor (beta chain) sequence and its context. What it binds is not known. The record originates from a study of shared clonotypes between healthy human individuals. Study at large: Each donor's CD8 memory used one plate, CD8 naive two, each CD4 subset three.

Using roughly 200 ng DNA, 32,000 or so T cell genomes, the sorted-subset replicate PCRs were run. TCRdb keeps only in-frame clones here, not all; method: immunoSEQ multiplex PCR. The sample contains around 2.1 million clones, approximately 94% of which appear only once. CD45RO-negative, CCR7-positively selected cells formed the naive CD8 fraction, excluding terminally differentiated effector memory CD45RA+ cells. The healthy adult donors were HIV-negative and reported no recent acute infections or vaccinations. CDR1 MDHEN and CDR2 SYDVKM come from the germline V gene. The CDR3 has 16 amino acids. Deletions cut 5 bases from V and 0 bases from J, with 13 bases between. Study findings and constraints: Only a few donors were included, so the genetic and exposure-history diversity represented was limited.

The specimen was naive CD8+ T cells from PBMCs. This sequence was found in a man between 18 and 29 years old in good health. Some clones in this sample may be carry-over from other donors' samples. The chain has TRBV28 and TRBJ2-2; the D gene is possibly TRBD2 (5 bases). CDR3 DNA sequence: TGTGCCAGCAGTCCCCTTGTCGGGGCGAACACCGGGGAGCTGTTTTTT. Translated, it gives CASSPLVGANTGELFF.